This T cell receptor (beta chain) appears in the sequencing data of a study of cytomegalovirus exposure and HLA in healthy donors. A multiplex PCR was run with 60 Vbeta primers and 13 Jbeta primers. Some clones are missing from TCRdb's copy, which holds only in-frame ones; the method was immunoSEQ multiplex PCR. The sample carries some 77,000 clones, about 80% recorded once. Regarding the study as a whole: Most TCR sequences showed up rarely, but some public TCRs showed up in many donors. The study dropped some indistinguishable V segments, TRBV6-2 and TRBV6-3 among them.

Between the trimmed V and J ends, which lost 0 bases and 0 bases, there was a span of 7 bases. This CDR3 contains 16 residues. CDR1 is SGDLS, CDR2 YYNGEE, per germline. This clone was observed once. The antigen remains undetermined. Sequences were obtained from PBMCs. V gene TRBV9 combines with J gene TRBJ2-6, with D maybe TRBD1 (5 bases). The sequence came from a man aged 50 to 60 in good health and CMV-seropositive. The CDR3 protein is CASSVGDSSGANVLTF. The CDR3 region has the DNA TGTGCCAGCAGCGTAGGTGACAGCTCTGGGGCCAACGTCCTGACTTTC.